This T cell receptor (beta chain) came from a study of blood T cell repertoires in COVID-19. The CDR3 contains 13 residues. The ends were cut back, 5 bases at V and 4 bases at J, with 11 bases in the middle. CDR1 and CDR2 (germline): SGHTA, FQGNSA. The data were produced by immunoSEQ multiplex PCR, yet TCRdb's version contains in-frame clones alone and is incomplete. The data hold a few hundred thousand clones, with around nine tenths observed a single time. Material: PBMCs or T cells enriched from blood (not recorded which). The sequence came from a man aged 25-45 years who had recovered from COVID-19. This chain connects TRBV7-2 to TRBJ2-5; no firm D call. In DNA form, the CDR3 reads TGTGCCAGCAGCCGCAGTGTCACAGAGACCCAGTACTTC. Amino acid sequence: CASSRSVTETQYF.